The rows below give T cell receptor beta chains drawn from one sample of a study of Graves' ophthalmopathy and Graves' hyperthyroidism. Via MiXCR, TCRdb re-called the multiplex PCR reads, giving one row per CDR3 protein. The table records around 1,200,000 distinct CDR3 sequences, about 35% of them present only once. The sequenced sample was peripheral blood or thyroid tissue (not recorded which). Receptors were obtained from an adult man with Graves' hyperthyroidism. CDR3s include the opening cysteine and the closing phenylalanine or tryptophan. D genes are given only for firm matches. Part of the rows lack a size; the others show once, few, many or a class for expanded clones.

CDR3 protein: CSASDVPVGNEQYF
CDR3 DNA: TGCAGTGCTAGTGACGTTCCTGTGGGTAACGAGCAGTACTTC
V gene: TRBV20-1
J gene: TRBJ2-7
clone size: many
D gene: NA

CDR3 protein: CASSYADLSEAFF
CDR3 DNA: TGTGCCAGCAGTTACGCTGATTTATCTGAAGCTTTCTTT
V gene: TRBV6-5
J gene: TRBJ1-1
clone size: few
D gene: NA

CDR3 protein: CASSHPTGVMNTEAFF
CDR3 DNA: TGTGCCAGCAGTCACCCGACAGGGGTCATGAACACTGAAGCTTTCTTT
V gene: TRBV7-3
J gene: TRBJ1-1
clone size: NA
D gene: TRBD1

CDR3 protein: CAISVGQSSGNTF
CDR3 DNA: TGTGCCATCAGTGTCGGGCAAAGCTCTGGAAACACCTTC
V gene: TRBV10-3
J gene: TRBJ1-2
clone size: few
D gene: NA

CDR3 protein: CASSLGGTGERGYYEQYF
CDR3 DNA: TGTGCCAGCAGCTTGGGAGGGACAGGGGAAAGAGGGTACTACGAGCAGTACTTC
V gene: TRBV5-6
J gene: TRBJ2-7
clone size: NA
D gene: TRBD1

CDR3 protein: CSARRGAVDSPLHF
CDR3 DNA: TGCAGTGCTAGAAGGGGCGCAGTAGATTCACCCCTCCACTTT
V gene: TRBV20-1
J gene: TRBJ1-6
clone size: NA
D gene: NA

CDR3 protein: CSVIAGGPSTQYF
CDR3 DNA: TGCAGCGTTATAGCGGGGGGGCCGAGTACGCAGTATTTT
V gene: TRBV29-1
J gene: TRBJ2-3
clone size: NA
D gene: TRBD2

CDR3 protein: CASTKGGGYGFDEQYF
CDR3 DNA: TGTGCCAGCACTAAGGGCGGGGGGTACGGTTTCGACGAGCAGTACTTC
V gene: TRBV7-9
J gene: TRBJ2-7
clone size: NA
D gene: TRBD2

CDR3 protein: CASSQARGGRGGYTF
CDR3 DNA: TGCGCCAGCAGCCAAGCCAGAGGGGGCAGAGGTGGCTACACCTTC
V gene: TRBV4-1
J gene: TRBJ1-2
clone size: NA
D gene: TRBD1

CDR3 protein: CASSTDPGQRNQETQYF
CDR3 DNA: TGTGCCAGCAGCACCGACCCGGGACAGAGGAACCAAGAGACCCAGTACTTC
V gene: TRBV7-9
J gene: TRBJ2-5
clone size: many
D gene: TRBD1

CDR3 protein: CASGGQQTAGTRGYF
CDR3 DNA: TGCGCCAGCGGAGGCCAGCAGACTGCCGGGACCCGAGGGTACTTC
V gene: TRBV5-1
J gene: TRBJ2-7
clone size: many
D gene: NA

CDR3 protein: CASSLARGIYTEAFF
CDR3 DNA: TGTGCCAGCAGTTTAGCCCGGGGGATCTACACTGAAGCTTTCTTT
V gene: TRBV7-2
J gene: TRBJ1-1
clone size: NA
D gene: NA

CDR3 protein: CATSRGPVNTEAFF
CDR3 DNA: TGTGCCACCAGCAGAGGGCCGGTTAACACTGAAGCTTTCTTT
V gene: TRBV15
J gene: TRBJ1-1
clone size: many
D gene: NA

CDR3 protein: CSVEGQGMRYEQYF
CDR3 DNA: TGCAGCGTTGAAGGGCAGGGGATGCGTTACGAGCAGTACTTC
V gene: TRBV29-1
J gene: TRBJ2-7
clone size: NA
D gene: NA

CDR3 protein: CASRGQGDGPYEQYF
CDR3 DNA: TGTGCCAGCAGAGGACAGGGGGACGGACCCTACGAGCAGTACTTC
V gene: TRBV12-3/TRBV12-4
J gene: TRBJ2-7
clone size: few
D gene: TRBD1

CDR3 protein: CSVSPTGTWEQYF
CDR3 DNA: TGCAGCGTCTCACCTACAGGGACGTGGGAGCAGTACTTC
V gene: TRBV29-1
J gene: TRBJ2-7
clone size: many
D gene: NA

CDR3 protein: CASSLLWQGEYEQYF
CDR3 DNA: TGCGCCAGCAGCTTATTGTGGCAGGGCGAATACGAGCAGTACTTC
V gene: TRBV5-1
J gene: TRBJ2-7
clone size: many
D gene: NA

CDR3 protein: CASRSERTPQLFF
CDR3 DNA: TGTGCCAGCAGATCCGAACGGACCCCACAACTGTTTTTT
V gene: TRBV12-3/TRBV12-4
J gene: TRBJ1-4
clone size: few
D gene: NA